This is a list of T cell receptor beta chains from one sample in a study of blood T cell repertoires in COVID-19. Measured with immunoSEQ multiplex PCR; TCRdb has only the in-frame clones, and not every one. This sample has around 190,000 clones, with around 80% found just once. Sequencing was done on a sample of peripheral blood. The receptor set was obtained from a man between 65 and 85 years old with active or convalescent COVID-19. Both conserved end residues are part of each CDR3. Each record gives: V gene, D gene, J gene, clone size, CDR3 length, CDR3 protein, CDR3 DNA. A D gene is named only where the DNA matches it firmly. Clone size appears in some rows only: once, few, many, or a class for an expanded clone.

TRBV5-6,NA,TRBJ2-1,once,17,CASSLLGPPSTYNEQFF,TGTGCCAGCAGCTTGCTGGGGCCGCCGAGTACCTACAATGAGCAGTTCTTC
TRBV5-1,NA,TRBJ2-3,NA,14,CASSPHRGRDTQYF,TGCGCCAGCAGCCCCCACCGGGGTAGAGATACGCAGTATTTT
TRBV4-3,TRBD1,TRBJ1-3,NA,16,CASSRDRGLAGNTIYF,TGCGCCAGCAGCCGCGACAGGGGGCTAGCTGGAAACACCATATATTTT
TRBV18,NA,TRBJ1-1,NA,13,CASSEQVNTEAFF,TGTGCCAGCTCGGAACAGGTGAACACTGAAGCTTTCTTT
TRBV18,NA,TRBJ1-1,NA,15,CASSFAGDNTAEAFF,TGTGCCAGCTCATTTGCGGGGGACAACACCGCTGAAGCTTTCTTT
TRBV2,NA,TRBJ1-6,NA,15,CANLEVPSAGSPLHF,TGTGCCAACTTAGAGGTCCCCTCGGCTGGATCACCCCTCCACTTT
TRBV3-1/TRBV3-2,NA,TRBJ1-5,NA,13,CASSLGVVQPQHF,TGTGCCAGCAGCCTAGGGGTAGTTCAGCCCCAGCATTTT
TRBV7-9,NA,TRBJ1-4,once,13,CASSLAQEEKLFF,TGTGCCAGCAGCTTAGCCCAGGAAGAAAAACTGTTTTTT
TRBV19,TRBD1,TRBJ1-2,NA,15,CASSIAEGGAYGYTF,TGTGCCAGTAGTATAGCGGAAGGGGGCGCGTATGGCTACACCTTC
TRBV3-1/TRBV3-2,NA,TRBJ2-6,once,14,CASSPLTGANVLTF,TGTGCCAGCAGCCCCTTAACTGGGGCCAACGTCCTGACTTTC
TRBV5-4,TRBD2,TRBJ2-3,once,14,CASSFELAGDTQYF,TGTGCCAGCAGCTTCGAACTAGCGGGGGATACGCAGTATTTT
TRBV20-1,NA,TRBJ1-1,NA,14,CSASWAGLNTEAFF,TGCAGTGCTAGTTGGGCAGGGCTGAACACTGAAGCTTTCTTT
TRBV3-1/TRBV3-2,NA,TRBJ2-1,NA,16,CASSPITGGRYNEQFF,TGTGCCAGCAGCCCCATAACGGGGGGCCGCTACAATGAGCAGTTCTTC
TRBV2,TRBD1,TRBJ1-1,NA,14,CASSLQGLNTEAFF,TGTGCCAGCAGTTTACAGGGGTTGAACACTGAAGCTTTCTTT
TRBV7-2,TRBD1,TRBJ1-5,NA,14,CASSPGQGRQPQHF,TGTGCCAGCAGCCCCGGACAGGGGAGACAGCCCCAGCATTTT
TRBV6-1,NA,TRBJ2-5,few,15,CASSDLSGAQETQYF,TGTGCCAGCAGTGATCTGTCAGGGGCTCAAGAGACCCAGTACTTC
TRBV5-1,TRBD1,TRBJ1-2,once,13,CASSAGTGDGYTF,TGCGCCAGCAGCGCAGGGACAGGGGATGGCTACACCTTC
TRBV5-4,NA,TRBJ2-7,NA,13,CASSFAGTYEQYF,TGTGCCAGCAGCTTCGCAGGTACCTACGAGCAGTACTTC
TRBV19,TRBD2,TRBJ2-1,NA,15,CASSTLAGDRNEQFF,TGTGCCAGTAGTACTCTGGCGGGAGACAGAAATGAGCAGTTCTTC
TRBV3-1/TRBV3-2,TRBD1,TRBJ1-3,NA,17,CASSRYNTGGSGNTIYF,TGTGCCAGCAGCCGTTATAACACAGGGGGCTCTGGAAACACCATATATTTT
TRBV2,NA,TRBJ1-3,once,14,CASSEQWSGNTIYF,TGTGCCAGCAGTGAACAGTGGTCGGGAAACACCATATATTTT
TRBV30,NA,TRBJ1-2,NA,12,CACKTPNYGYTF,TGTGCCTGTAAGACACCAAACTATGGCTACACCTTC
TRBV19,TRBD1,TRBJ1-5,NA,15,CASTPTGGSNQPQHF,TGTGCCAGTACCCCGACAGGGGGAAGCAATCAGCCCCAGCATTTT
TRBV11-2,TRBD1,TRBJ1-1,NA,14,CASSLGRGLSEAFF,TGTGCCAGCAGCTTAGGTAGGGGGCTCTCCGAAGCTTTCTTT
TRBV18,NA,TRBJ2-3,few,14,CASSPRAGTDTQYF,TGTGCCAGCTCACCACGGGCAGGGACAGATACGCAGTATTTT
TRBV6-5,NA,TRBJ1-1,once,14,CASSYNRGNTEAFF,TGTGCCAGCAGCTACAACCGAGGCAACACTGAAGCTTTCTTT
TRBV7-3,TRBD2,TRBJ2-1,NA,15,CASSPLAGVHNEQFF,TGTGCCAGCAGCCCACTGGCGGGAGTTCACAATGAGCAGTTCTTC
TRBV11-1,NA,TRBJ1-1,NA,13,CASSFGRGTEAFF,TGTGCCAGCAGCTTTGGTCGCGGGACTGAAGCTTTCTTT
TRBV6-5,TRBD1,TRBJ2-3,NA,16,CASSSLDRGRQDTQYF,TGTGCCAGCAGTTCCTTAGACAGGGGGCGTCAAGATACGCAGTATTTT
TRBV5-6,NA,TRBJ2-5,NA,15,CASSLLDSRQETQYF,TGTGCCAGCAGCTTGCTAGACTCCAGACAAGAGACCCAGTACTTC
TRBV18,NA,TRBJ1-2,NA,13,CASSSGGNYGYTF,TGTGCCAGCTCATCGGGGGGGAACTATGGCTACACCTTC
TRBV11-3,NA,TRBJ1-1,NA,13,CASSLNGNTEAFF,TGTGCCAGCAGCTTAAACGGGAACACTGAAGCTTTCTTT
TRBV11-2,NA,TRBJ2-3,NA,13,CASSLGTRDTQYF,TGTGCCAGCAGCTTAGGAACTAGAGATACGCAGTATTTT
TRBV4-2,TRBD1,TRBJ1-2,once,19,CASSPENGLTGGANYGYTF,TGTGCCAGCAGCCCGGAAAACGGGCTAACAGGGGGGGCTAACTATGGCTACACCTTC
TRBV30,NA,TRBJ1-1,NA,14,CAWTPMGSGTEAFF,TGTGCCTGGACCCCGATGGGGAGTGGGACTGAAGCTTTCTTT
TRBV5-1,NA,TRBJ1-3,NA,14,CASSPGVAGNTIYF,TGCGCCAGCAGCCCAGGGGTAGCTGGAAACACCATATATTTT
TRBV5-1,NA,TRBJ2-3,NA,16,CASSLPEGHGTDTQYF,TGCGCCAGCAGCCTACCGGAGGGGCATGGCACAGATACGCAGTATTTT
TRBV4-1,NA,TRBJ1-1,NA,15,CASSTTLQAPGEAFF,TGCGCCAGCAGCACGACTCTACAGGCGCCAGGAGAAGCTTTCTTT
TRBV2,NA,TRBJ1-2,few,15,CASSATVLYNYGYTF,TGTGCCAGCAGTGCTACAGTATTATACAACTATGGCTACACCTTC
TRBV19,TRBD1,TRBJ1-6,NA,13,CASSTTGNSPLHF,TGTGCCAGTAGTACGACAGGGAATTCACCCCTCCACTTT
TRBV7-2,TRBD1,TRBJ1-4,NA,15,CASSPSGGAGEKLFF,TGTGCCAGCAGTCCCTCAGGGGGCGCTGGGGAAAAACTGTTTTTT
TRBV2,TRBD2,TRBJ2-1,NA,13,CASTLLAINEQFF,TGTGCCAGCACGTTACTAGCGATAAATGAGCAGTTCTTC
TRBV7-9,NA,TRBJ2-7,NA,16,CASSLGYYSISYEQYF,TGTGCCAGCAGCTTAGGGTATTACTCTATATCCTACGAGCAGTACTTC
TRBV7-7,NA,TRBJ2-1,once,14,CASSVGPIFNEQFF,TGTGCCAGCAGCGTGGGGCCAATATTCAATGAGCAGTTCTTC
TRBV6-5,NA,TRBJ1-2,once,15,CASSFEDRSNYGYTF,TGTGCCAGCAGTTTCGAAGACAGATCTAACTATGGCTACACCTTC
TRBV2,NA,TRBJ2-2,NA,14,CASSVQGGSGELFF,TGTGCCAGCAGTGTTCAGGGGGGAAGCGGGGAGCTGTTTTTT
TRBV27,TRBD2,TRBJ2-1,NA,15,CASSRTSGRRNEQFF,TGTGCCAGCAGCCGCACTAGCGGGAGGAGGAATGAGCAGTTCTTC
TRBV29-1,TRBD2,TRBJ2-5,NA,12,CSVGGWRETQYF,TGCAGCGTCGGGGGGTGGAGAGAGACCCAGTACTTC
TRBV30,NA,TRBJ1-5,NA,13,CAASWGHQEPQHF,TGTGCCGCGTCTTGGGGGCATCAGGAGCCCCAGCATTTT
TRBV2,TRBD1,TRBJ2-7,NA,12,CASFGTAYEQYF,TGTGCCAGCTTCGGGACAGCCTACGAGCAGTACTTC
TRBV11-2,TRBD1,TRBJ2-1,NA,13,CASSSDRGNEQFF,TGTGCCAGCAGCTCCGACAGGGGTAATGAGCAGTTCTTC
TRBV30,TRBD1,TRBJ1-2,NA,13,CAWTLQGAGGYTF,TGTGCCTGGACGCTCCAGGGGGCGGGGGGCTACACCTTC
TRBV28,NA,TRBJ2-5,NA,14,CASSFYRYQETQYF,TGTGCCAGCAGTTTCTACAGGTACCAAGAGACCCAGTACTTC